This is a list of T cell receptor beta chains from one sample in a study of graft-versus-host responses after intestinal transplantation. No antigen has been assigned to these receptors. Sequencing used immunoSEQ multiplex PCR; TCRdb keeps in-frame clones, though not all of them. Among more than 90,000 clones, 90% to 95% were seen once, and the ten largest hold less than 0.6%. This sample comprised unstimulated CD8+ T cells sorted from spleen or lymph node cells, obtained before intestinal transplant. Receptors were obtained from a human donor who received an intestinal transplant. CDR3s include the opening cysteine and the closing phenylalanine or tryptophan. A D gene is named only where the DNA matches it firmly. Clone size is given for some rows only: seen once, a few or many times, or a class if the clone is expanded.

d_call: TRBD1
clone_size: .
v_call: TRBV27
j_call: TRBJ1-4
cdr3_aa: CASRPTGGGGKLFF
cdr3_nt: TGTGCCAGCAGGCCGACAGGGGGCGGCGGAAAACTGTTTTTT

d_call: .
clone_size: .
v_call: TRBV19
j_call: TRBJ1-1
cdr3_aa: CASSFQVRGSSEAFF
cdr3_nt: TGTGCCAGTAGTTTCCAGGTCCGGGGGTCATCTGAAGCTTTCTTT

d_call: .
clone_size: .
v_call: TRBV20-1
j_call: TRBJ2-7
cdr3_aa: CSERPYEQYF
cdr3_nt: TGCAGTGAGAGGCCCTACGAGCAGTACTTC

d_call: .
clone_size: .
v_call: TRBV2
j_call: TRBJ2-1
cdr3_aa: CASSDSFGSGFDEQFF
cdr3_nt: TGTGCCAGCAGTGACTCGTTTGGGTCAGGGTTCGATGAGCAGTTCTTC

d_call: TRBD2
clone_size: .
v_call: TRBV27
j_call: TRBJ2-7
cdr3_aa: CASSLSPGGPYEQYF
cdr3_nt: TGTGCCAGCAGTTTAAGCCCGGGAGGGCCCTACGAGCAGTACTTC

d_call: .
clone_size: .
v_call: TRBV9
j_call: TRBJ2-3
cdr3_aa: CASSVGGGRTDTQYF
cdr3_nt: TGTGCCAGCAGCGTAGGGGGGGGGCGAACAGATACGCAGTATTTT

d_call: TRBD1
clone_size: .
v_call: TRBV7-9
j_call: TRBJ2-7
cdr3_aa: CASSQTQTGDHSYEQYF
cdr3_nt: TGTGCCAGCAGCCAAACCCAGACAGGGGATCATTCCTACGAGCAGTACTTC

d_call: TRBD2
clone_size: .
v_call: TRBV18
j_call: TRBJ2-5
cdr3_aa: CASSPRASGRLHETQYF
cdr3_nt: TGTGCCAGCTCACCACGGGCTAGCGGGAGGCTTCACGAGACCCAGTACTTC

d_call: .
clone_size: once
v_call: TRBV5-1
j_call: TRBJ2-1
cdr3_aa: CASSLEGGSYNEQFF
cdr3_nt: TGCGCCAGCAGCTTGGAAGGGGGCTCCTACAATGAGCAGTTCTTC

d_call: .
clone_size: .
v_call: TRBV19
j_call: TRBJ2-1
cdr3_aa: CASSMSVSSYNEQFF
cdr3_nt: TGTGCCAGTAGTATGAGCGTGAGCTCCTACAATGAGCAGTTCTTC

d_call: TRBD2
clone_size: .
v_call: TRBV4-2
j_call: TRBJ2-3
cdr3_aa: CASSRPSGGDLDTQYF
cdr3_nt: TGTGCCAGCAGCCGACCCAGCGGGGGGGACCTAGATACGCAGTATTTT

d_call: TRBD2
clone_size: .
v_call: TRBV10-2
j_call: TRBJ2-3
cdr3_aa: CASSKLAGGRTDTQYF
cdr3_nt: TGCGCCAGCAGTAAGTTGGCGGGGGGACGAACAGATACGCAGTATTTT

d_call: TRBD1
clone_size: .
v_call: TRBV27
j_call: TRBJ2-7
cdr3_aa: CASSPGTGGVYEQYF
cdr3_nt: TGTGCCAGCAGTCCGGGGACAGGGGGCGTCTACGAGCAGTACTTC

d_call: .
clone_size: .
v_call: TRBV4-3
j_call: TRBJ2-7
cdr3_aa: CASSQAEQFYEQYF
cdr3_nt: TGCGCCAGCAGCCAAGCTGAACAGTTCTACGAGCAGTACTTC

d_call: TRBD2
clone_size: .
v_call: TRBV27
j_call: TRBJ2-7
cdr3_aa: CASSRTSGYEQYF
cdr3_nt: TGTGCCAGCAGTAGGACTAGCGGCTACGAGCAGTACTTC

d_call: TRBD1
clone_size: .
v_call: TRBV19
j_call: TRBJ1-1
cdr3_aa: CASRRTGGAWNTEAFF
cdr3_nt: TGTGCCAGTAGACGGACAGGGGGCGCGTGGAACACTGAAGCTTTCTTT

d_call: .
clone_size: .
v_call: TRBV9
j_call: TRBJ1-1
cdr3_aa: CASSVGGAKFMNTEAFF
cdr3_nt: TGTGCCAGCAGCGTAGGCGGGGCAAAATTCATGAACACTGAAGCTTTCTTT

d_call: .
clone_size: .
v_call: TRBV4-1
j_call: TRBJ2-7
cdr3_aa: CASSQDPGIYEQYF
cdr3_nt: TGCGCCAGCAGCCAAGACCCCGGGATCTACGAGCAGTACTTC

d_call: TRBD2
clone_size: once
v_call: TRBV5-8
j_call: TRBJ2-3
cdr3_aa: CASSNSGTSYTDTQYF
cdr3_nt: TGTGCCAGCAGCAATAGCGGGACGTCCTACACAGATACGCAGTATTTT

d_call: .
clone_size: once
v_call: TRBV27
j_call: TRBJ2-2
cdr3_aa: CASSYRNTGELFF
cdr3_nt: TGTGCCAGCAGTTACAGAAACACCGGGGAGCTGTTTTTT

d_call: TRBD2
clone_size: .
v_call: TRBV7-2
j_call: TRBJ2-7
cdr3_aa: CASSPGLAGQQYF
cdr3_nt: TGTGCCAGCAGCCCCGGACTAGCGGGACAGCAGTACTTC

d_call: .
clone_size: .
v_call: TRBV5-6
j_call: TRBJ1-2
cdr3_aa: CASSSVSYGYTF
cdr3_nt: TGTGCCAGCAGCTCGGTAAGCTATGGCTACACCTTC

d_call: TRBD1
clone_size: .
v_call: TRBV19
j_call: TRBJ1-6
cdr3_aa: CASRLTGGNSPLHF
cdr3_nt: TGTGCCAGTAGACTAACAGGGGGCAATTCACCCCTCCACTTT

d_call: .
clone_size: .
v_call: TRBV6-6
j_call: TRBJ1-1
cdr3_aa: CASRRNTGSYTEAFF
cdr3_nt: TGTGCCAGCAGGCGAAATACAGGGTCCTACACTGAAGCTTTCTTT

d_call: .
clone_size: .
v_call: TRBV4-1
j_call: TRBJ1-2
cdr3_aa: CASSQDRQQVYGYTF
cdr3_nt: TGCGCCAGCAGCCAAGACAGACAGCAAGTCTATGGCTACACCTTC

d_call: TRBD1
clone_size: .
v_call: TRBV28
j_call: TRBJ1-4
cdr3_aa: CASEGTATNEKLFF
cdr3_nt: TGTGCCAGCGAGGGGACAGCAACTAATGAAAAACTGTTTTTT

d_call: .
clone_size: .
v_call: TRBV10-3
j_call: TRBJ2-5
cdr3_aa: CAISEIGVGREGETQYF
cdr3_nt: TGTGCCATCAGTGAAATTGGGGTCGGCAGGGAAGGAGAGACCCAGTACTTC

d_call: .
clone_size: .
v_call: TRBV11-2
j_call: TRBJ1-4
cdr3_aa: CASSLRWDFSKQGDEKLFF
cdr3_nt: TGTGCCAGCAGCTTAAGATGGGATTTTTCGAAACAGGGAGATGAAAAACTGTTTTTT

d_call: .
clone_size: few
v_call: TRBV28
j_call: TRBJ1-5
cdr3_aa: CASSLIGQPQHF
cdr3_nt: TGTGCCAGCAGTTTAATCGGTCAGCCCCAGCATTTT

d_call: .
clone_size: .
v_call: TRBV5-6
j_call: TRBJ2-5
cdr3_aa: CASSGIAGEQYF
cdr3_nt: TGTGCCAGCAGCGGGATCGCAGGGGAGCAGTACTTC

d_call: .
clone_size: .
v_call: TRBV28
j_call: TRBJ2-3
cdr3_aa: CASTQAGSTDTQYF
cdr3_nt: TGTGCCAGCACCCAGGCAGGCAGCACAGATACGCAGTATTTT

d_call: TRBD2
clone_size: .
v_call: TRBV29-1
j_call: TRBJ2-1
cdr3_aa: CSAFSGGAYNEQFF
cdr3_nt: TGCAGCGCCTTTAGCGGGGGGGCCTACAATGAGCAGTTCTTC

d_call: .
clone_size: .
v_call: TRBV27
j_call: TRBJ2-2
cdr3_aa: CASRSGDANTGELFF
cdr3_nt: TGTGCCAGCAGGTCGGGGGACGCGAACACCGGGGAGCTGTTTTTT